One and the same sample provided the 27 T cell receptor beta chains below, sequenced in a study of technical replicates of blood from a few donors. Assay: immunoSEQ multiplex PCR; the TCRdb copy retains only in-frame clones and omits some. In the table there are tens of thousands of clones, 75% to 90% of which are singletons. Sequenced material: PBMCs. These receptors came from a human donor in good health. Some clones in this sample may be carry-over from other donors' samples.

The chain is built from TRBV2 and TRBJ2-2, with 10 bases fitting TRBD2. V shed 7 bases, J shed 1 base, and the junction held 3 bases outside the gene matches. The V gene's germline CDR1 is SNHLY and CDR2 FYNNEI. The CDR3 has 15 residues. In DNA, the CDR3 is TGTGCCAGCAAACGGACTAGCGGGAACACCGGGGAGCTGTTTTTT. This encodes CASKRTSGNTGELFF. The entire variable domain, with the rest obtained from reference TRBV2 and TRBJ2-2, is as follows: EPEVTQTPSHQVTQMGQEVILRCVPISNHLYFYWYRQILGQKVEFLVSFYNNEISEKSEIFDDQFSVERPDGSNFTLKIRSTKLEDSAMYFCASKRTSGNTGELFFGEGSRLTVL.

The V call is TRBV12-5, the J call TRBJ1-4, with a weak D call TRBD1 (6 bases). CDR1 LGHNT and CDR2 FRNRAP come from the germline V gene. With 4 bases removed from V and 2 bases from J, the gap between germline ends came to 11 bases. The CDR3 has 15 amino acids. The CDR3 reads CASGSDRTTNEKLFF. DNA for the CDR3: TGTGCTAGTGGTTCAGACAGGACGACTAATGAAAAACTGTTTTTT.

The chain couples TRBV27 to TRBJ1-2; 7 bases fit TRBD1. The CDR3 has 11 residues. Trimming removed 10 bases from V and 4 bases from J; junction bases left unmatched: 3. The germline gives CDR1 MNHEY, CDR2 SMNVEV (reference sequence). CDR3 sequence: CATGDSYGYTF. The CDR3 nucleotides read TGTGCCACCGGGGACAGCTATGGCTACACCTTC.

The chain joins TRBV7-8 to TRBJ2-2, with 14 bases matching TRBD2. The germline V gene has CDR1 SGHVS and CDR2 FQNEAQ. CDR3 size: 17 residues. Germline trimming cut 2 bases from V and 3 bases from J; bases unmatched to any gene: 2. CDR3 DNA sequence: TGTGCCAGCAGCTTAAGACTAGCGGGAGGGTACACCGGGGAGCTGTTTTTT. Translating gives CASSLRLAGGYTGELFF.

V is TRBV7-2 and J is TRBJ2-5, with 10 nucleotides matching TRBD1. CDR1 is SGHTA and CDR2 is FQGNSA in the germline V gene. V lost 5 bases, J lost 4 bases, and 4 bases stayed unmatched. This CDR3 is built from 14 residues. CDR3 sequence (DNA): TGTGCCAGCAGCCCAGACAGGGGGCGAGAGACCCAGTACTTC. It codes for CASSPDRGRETQYF.

This chain connects TRBV13 to TRBJ1-2; 7 bases match TRBD1. The CDR3 runs to 15 residues. V trimming: 1 base; J trimming: 1 base; junction bases outside the gene matches: 3. Germline CDR1 and CDR2: PRHDT and FYEKMQ (reference sequence). The CDR3: CASSLVNRGNYGYTF. The CDR3 bases are TGTGCCAGCAGCTTAGTTAACAGGGGTAACTATGGCTACACCTTC.

This clone showed up just once. The chain uses TRBV4-1 and TRBJ1-2, with D maybe TRBD1 (5 bases). Germline lookup yields CDR1 MGHRA and CDR2 YSYEKL. This CDR3 has 19 residues. Trimming cost V 4 bases and J 5 bases, with 29 bases left between them. The CDR3 DNA reads TGCGCCAGCAGCCCGCAAGATGTGAAGGGGCGACATCATCGGTATGGCTACACCTTC. Translating it yields CASSPQDVKGRHHRYGYTF.

The J gene is TRBJ2-2, the V gene TRBV21-1; TRBD2, as called in the table, went unchecked against the DNA. TRBV21-1 is a pseudogene. The CDR3 is 15 amino acids. Written as DNA, the CDR3 is TGTGCCAGCAGCAAGGGGACTAGCGTCACCGGGGAGCTGTTTTTT. This translates into CASSKGTSVTGELFF.

This clone was seen a handful of times. V usage is TRBV6-6 and J usage is TRBJ2-7; 9 bases agree with TRBD2. The CDR3 extends over 15 amino acids. CDR1 and CDR2 from the germline V gene are MNHNY and SVGAGI (reference sequence). V was pared by 5 bases and J by 3 bases, with 8 bases of the junction left unmatched. Written as DNA, the CDR3 is TGTGCCAGCAGTCTTCAGCGGGAGGTTGTCTACGAGCAGTACTTC. It translates to CASSLQREVVYEQYF.

The chain links TRBV7-2 to TRBJ2-1, with 10 bases lining up with TRBD2. V shed 1 base, J shed 8 bases, and the junction held 5 bases outside the gene matches. Germline values: CDR1 SGHTA, CDR2 FQGNSA. The CDR3 consists of 15 residues. The DNA for the CDR3 is TGTGCCAGCAGCTTAGGCCTAGCGGGAGTGGATGAGCAGTTCTTC. Amino acids: CASSLGLAGVDEQFF.

The chain's CDR3 is CASSTSGSSADTQYF. In nucleotides, the CDR3 is TGTGCCAGCAGCACTAGCGGGAGTTCCGCAGATACGCAGTATTTT. The chain recombines TRBV9 with TRBJ2-3; 11 bases agree with TRBD2. CDR3 length equals 15 residues. The V gene end was trimmed by 4 bases and the J gene end by 4 bases; junction bases not matched to a gene: 5. CDR1 SGDLS and CDR2 YYNGEE come from the germline V gene.

This clone was detected once. The rearrangement uses TRBV9 and TRBJ1-4; 7 nucleotides align to TRBD1. The CDR3 is 15 amino acids. The V gene's germline CDR1 is SGDLS and CDR2 YYNGEE. The ends lost 4 bases at V and 4 bases at J; junction bases unmatched: 7. The DNA of the CDR3 is TGTGCCAGCAGCACCGCCGGGACAGTTAATGAAAAACTGTTTTTT. It encodes CASSTAGTVNEKLFF. Drawing the rest from reference TRBV9 and TRBJ1-4, the complete variable domain is DSGVTQTPKHLITATGQRVTLRCSPRSGDLSVYWYQQSLDQGLQFLIQYYNGEERAKGNILERFSAQQFPDLHSELNLSSLELGDSALYFCASSTAGTVNEKLFFGSGTQLSVL.

In this sample, this clone turned up once. The chain combines TRBV7-2 with TRBJ2-7; no reliable D call. Germline V gives CDR1 SGHTA, CDR2 FQGNSA. The CDR3 contains 13 residues. V lost 5 bases to trimming and J lost 6 bases, with 14 bases between them. This CDR3 is CASSGIEAGEQYF. The CDR3 DNA sequence: TGTGCCAGCAGCGGCATAGAGGCCGGCGAGCAGTACTTC.

The J gene is TRBJ2-2, the V gene TRBV25-1, with D tentatively TRBD2 (6 bases). Trimming took 2 bases from V and 5 from J, leaving 15 bases between them. Germline V gene sequence: CDR1 MGHDK, CDR2 SYGVNS. There are 16 residues in the CDR3. In nucleotides, the CDR3 is TGTGCCAGCAGTGAAGGGGACGGGAGAGGGACCGGGGAGCTGTTTTTT. Its translation: CASSEGDGRGTGELFF. The whole variable domain, remainder taken from reference TRBV25-1 and TRBJ2-2, is EADIYQTPRYLVIGTGKKITLECSQTMGHDKMYWYQQDPGMELHLIHYSYGVNSTEKGDLSSESTVSRIRTEHFPLTLESARPSHTSQYLCASSEGDGRGTGELFFGEGSRLTVL.

The V call is TRBV5-1, the J call TRBJ2-4; possibly TRBD2 for D (5 bases). The ends were cut back, 4 bases at V and 1 base at J, with 15 bases in the middle. CDR3 length: 16 amino acids. The germline CDR1 and CDR2 sequences are SGHRS and YFSETQ. The chain's CDR3 is CASSPVAGGAKNIQYF. The CDR3 DNA follows: TGCGCCAGCAGCCCTGTGGCCGGCGGGGCCAAAAACATTCAGTACTTC.

The V gene is TRBV20-1, the J gene TRBJ1-1, with D perhaps matching TRBD1 (6 bases). V lost 2 bases, J lost 5 bases, and 6 bases lay in between. This CDR3 region has 11 residues. Germline lookup yields CDR1 DFQATT and CDR2 SNEGSKA (reference sequence). The CDR3 sequence is CSARQGTEAFF. The CDR3 nucleotides are TGCAGTGCTAGACAGGGGACTGAAGCTTTCTTT.

The chain has TRBV19 and TRBJ2-5, with TRBD2 identical over 14 bases. The CDR3 has 19 residues. Germline CDR1 and CDR2: LNHDA and SQIVND (reference sequence). With 0 bases clipped from V and 5 bases from J, the junction kept 11 bases outside the gene matches. The CDR3, as DNA: TGTGCCAGTAGTATAGACGGAGCCGGACTAGCGGGGGGTCGGGAGACCCAGTACTTC. Amino acid sequence: CASSIDGAGLAGGRETQYF.

V usage is TRBV7-2 and J usage is TRBJ1-6, with D perhaps matching TRBD1 (6 bases). The V end lost 3 bases, the J end lost 8 bases, and 11 bases lay between the germline ends. Germline CDR1 reads SGHTA; CDR2 reads FQGNSA. The CDR3 length is 14 residues. The CDR3 DNA follows: TGTGCCAGCAGCTTCGGGGGGGGCGATTCACCCCTCCACTTT. It is translated as CASSFGGGDSPLHF.

This chain joins TRBV5-1 and TRBJ2-5; 9 nucleotides match TRBD1. This CDR3 contains 16 residues. J lost 2 bases, V lost 4 bases, and 9 bases had no gene match. Germline loops: CDR1 SGHRS, CDR2 YFSETQ. The CDR3 loop reads CASSQLTGGVQETQYF. The CDR3 coding sequence is TGCGCCAGCAGCCAGTTGACAGGGGGAGTGCAAGAGACCCAGTACTTC.

V usage is TRBV6-1 and J usage is TRBJ2-7; weak D call: TRBD1 (5 bases). CDR1 and CDR2 from the germline V gene are MNHNS and SASEGT. V was shortened by 3 bases and J by 6 bases, with 9 bases between the two germline ends. This CDR3 comprises 12 residues. DNA of the CDR3: TGTGCCAGCAGTGACAGGGTTGGCGAGCAGTACTTC. Translating it yields CASSDRVGEQYF.

The CDR3 DNA follows: TGTGCCAGCAGCTTATTGCAGATGGGCAGGGGGCGGCTAGGGGCCAACGTCCTGACTTTC. Protein product: CASSLLQMGRGRLGANVLTF. The J gene is TRBJ2-6, the V gene TRBV7-6; TRBD1 aligns across 8 bases. Germline assignment: CDR1 SGHVS and CDR2 FNYEAQ. This CDR3 contains 20 residues. V lost 2 bases, J lost 4 bases, and 16 bases stayed unmatched.

The chain carries TRBV5-6 and TRBJ2-2; no clear D. Germline CDR1 SGHDT, CDR2 YYEEEE. The CDR3 contains 14 residues. V was trimmed by 4 bases and J by 8 bases, leaving 15 bases between them. CDR3 residues: CASSAGVALGELFF. Written as DNA, the CDR3 is TGTGCCAGCAGCGCCGGAGTAGCTCTTGGGGAGCTGTTTTTT.

Written as DNA, the CDR3 is TGTGCCAGACATTTCTCCGGACAGGGGCCATTGGAGTCCTATAATTCACCCCTCCACTTT. This translates into CARHFSGQGPLESYNSPLHF. The chain joins TRBV5-3 to TRBJ1-6, with 9 bases lining up with TRBD1. TRBV5-3 carries the ORF label, with uncertain function. The CDR3 runs 20 residues. V shed 7 bases and J 1 base; nucleotides not matched to a gene: 18.

This clone has more than one count but fewer than ten. The chain combines TRBV13 with TRBJ1-2; D is uncertain. Germline V gene sequence: CDR1 PRHDT, CDR2 FYEKMQ (reference sequence). This CDR3 has 14 amino acids. V was shortened by 5 bases and J by 4 bases, with 14 bases between the two germline ends. The CDR3 DNA is TGTGCCAGCAGCATACTAGACCGGAGCTATGGCTACACCTTC. It is translated as CASSILDRSYGYTF.

The chain has TRBV18 and TRBJ2-4, with TRBD2 matching over 7 bases. The trim removed 4 bases at V and 0 bases at J, leaving 15 bases unmatched. This CDR3 is built from 19 residues. The V gene's germline CDR1 is KGHSH and CDR2 LQKENI. This chain's CDR3 is CASSLQKTGTILAKNIQYF. The CDR3 bases are TGTGCCAGCTCACTACAAAAAACCGGGACTATACTAGCCAAAAACATTCAGTACTTC.

The genes are TRBV2 and TRBJ1-1; the D gene is possibly TRBD1 (6 bases). Germline assignment: CDR1 SNHLY and CDR2 FYNNEI. The CDR3 contains 12 residues. V was cut by 3 bases and J by 5 bases, with 7 bases left in between. The CDR3 region is CASSEQGTEAFF. As DNA, the CDR3 is TGTGCCAGCAGTGAGCAGGGGACTGAAGCTTTCTTT.

The gene calls are TRBV7-2 and TRBJ2-7, with D maybe TRBD1 (5 bases). Trimming shortened V by 7 bases and J by 3 bases, and 13 bases separated the two germline ends. Germline V gene data show CDR1 as SGHTA and CDR2 as FQGNSA. This CDR3 has 13 residues. In DNA, the CDR3 is TGTGCCAGCACCGGCCCGACAGACTACGAGCAGTACTTC. It codes for CASTGPTDYEQYF.